The present T cell receptor beta chain was sequenced within a study of blood T cell repertoires in COVID-19 (TCRdb year 2020). Context from the whole study: The collaborator samples originated in the United States, Italy and Spain and spanned the acute and convalescent phases of COVID-19. The prospective study material was composed of cDNA or gDNA derived from T cells, B-cell-depleted T cells, or PBMCs. The dataset comprised deeply sampled blood TCRbeta repertoires from subjects exposed to, actively infected with, or recovered from COVID-19. The repertoires were released in a freely available public database intended as a resource for research on the immune response to SARS-CoV-2. Samples were obtained from the ongoing ImmuneRACE study (first 160 participants) and from approximately 1,200 subjects provided by 6 global collaborators. The sample metadata nearly always contained a de-identified subject ID, COVID-19 status, age in years and sex. HLA class I and class II types, where available, came from metadata supplied by the sample provider rather than from assay-based typing.

TCRbeta CDR3 regions were amplified from genomic DNA by means of the immunoSEQ Assay, a bias-controlled multiplex PCR. In the original analysis: Within the assay, amplification of reference gene primers was used to estimate how many nucleated cells each sample contained. To quantify the absolute abundance of each unique TCRbeta CDR3 rearrangement, sequence reads were collapsed and filtered. For each sample, productive Simpson clonality was calculated by taking the square root of Simpson's diversity index across productive rearrangements. Not all clones reach the TCRdb copy of this immuneACCESS table, which keeps in-frame sequences only. Checked studies attribute under half of the gap to unresolved V genes and leave the rest unexplained. For V, J and clone size, that table is used; D and trimming come from the DNA. In this sample the table shows more than 95,000 clones, 84% of which occur a single time. Roughly 29% of the sample belongs to the ten largest clones.

Broad study findings and their caveats: The quantity of clinical and demographic metadata differed by source and by participant and was supplied without curation.

V ends up 5 bases short and J 0 bases short, with an unmatched junction base count of 5. The CDR3 runs 15 amino acids, cysteine and phenylalanine included. CDR3 DNA only is kept here, 45 bases in frame from base 1. CDR1 and CDR2 (MDHEN, SYDVKM) derive from the germline V gene. The collaborating institutions used their own protocols to collect whole blood in K2EDTA tubes. For TCRbeta analysis, collaborators shipped samples in one of three forms: frozen whole blood, isolated PBMCs, or DNA extracted from either of those sample types. Notes on this clone: The antigen it recognizes is unknown. No much larger clonotype is one base removed from it; base qualities were not supplied.

The chain was built from TRBV28 and TRBJ2-3; 7 central bases correspond to TRBD2. The sequence came from a man in his 60s with acute or convalescent COVID-19. Sample: peripheral blood. The bases read TGTGCCAGCAGTGAGCGGGGTACTAGCACAGATACGCAGTATTTT. Its translation is CASSERGTSTDTQYF.